One and the same sample provided the 27 T cell receptor beta chains below, sequenced in a study of patients and donors after allogeneic stem cell transplantation. TCRdb independently ran MiXCR on the RT-PCR reads; one entry per CDR3 protein. The sample shows more than 150,000 distinct CDR3 sequences, 24% of them seen only once. Sequenced input: blood, either unsorted or a sorted T cell fraction (not recorded which). Every receptor here comes from a human donor who was either an allogeneic HSCT recipient or a stem cell or donor lymphocyte infusion donor (not recorded which). It is not recorded whose cells these are; they may come from a transplant donor.

This clonotype occurred many times. This sequence joins TRBV12-3 or TRBV12-4 and TRBJ1-1; 7 nucleotides agree with TRBD1. V lost 6 bases and J lost 0; bases outside the gene matches: 4. The CDR3 contains 14 residues. CDR3 loop: CASRRGQVNTEAFF. DNA for the CDR3: TGTGCCAGCAGACGCGGACAGGTGAACACTGAAGCTTTCTTT.

This chain links TRBV20-1 with TRBJ2-7; perhaps TRBD1 as D (6 bases). Trimming stripped 6 bases from V and 0 bases from J, with 12 bases between. From germline, CDR1 is DFQATT and CDR2 SNEGSKA (reference sequence). The CDR3 contains 13 residues. The CDR3 region is CSADRTDSYEQYF. In nucleotides, the CDR3 is TGCAGTGCCGATCGGACAGACTCCTACGAGCAGTACTTC.

This clonotype occurred a few times. The chain employs TRBV12-3 or TRBV12-4 and TRBJ1-1; D is unresolved. V lost 5 bases to trimming and J lost 1 base, with 8 bases between them. This CDR3 contains 13 residues. The CDR3 DNA follows: TGTGCCAGCAGTCCCCAGAGGAACACTGAAGCTTTCTTT. Protein sequence: CASSPQRNTEAFF.

This sequence joins TRBV5-1 and TRBJ2-3; no firm D call. Trimming removed 0 bases at V and 4 bases at J, with 12 bases between. The CDR3 loop spans 15 amino acids. The V gene's germline CDR1 is SGHRS and CDR2 YFSETQ. The CDR3 nucleotides read TGCGCCAGCAGCTTGGGAACTACCCGGGCAGATACGCAGTATTTT. Its protein product is CASSLGTTRADTQYF. Together with reference TRBV5-1 and TRBJ2-3, the CDR3 gives the full variable domain: KAGVTQTPRYLIKTRGQQVTLSCSPISGHRSVSWYQQTPGQGLQFLFEYFSETQRNKGNFPGRFSGRQFSNSRSEMNVSTLELGDSALYLCASSLGTTRADTQYFGPGTRLTVL.

This clonotype turned up a few times. The gene calls are TRBV7-3 and TRBJ1-2; D not certain. In germline, CDR1 is SGHTA, CDR2 FQGTGA. Trimming pared 5 bases from V and 0 bases from J, leaving 10 bases between. The CDR3 has 14 residues. CDR3 amino acids: CASSSDGSNYGYTF. DNA of the CDR3: TGTGCCAGCAGCAGCGACGGATCTAACTATGGCTACACCTTC.

The chain links TRBV12-3 or TRBV12-4 to TRBJ1-5; 7 bases align to TRBD1. The CDR3 is made up of 14 amino acids. V gave up 3 bases and J gave up 6 bases; unmatched junction bases: 5. The CDR3 nucleotides are TGTGCCAGCAGTTTGGCGACAGGGCCTCAGCCCCAGCATTTT. Protein: CASSLATGPQPQHF.

The CDR3 nucleotides are TGTGCCAGCAGCTTAGTGACCGCAGATACGCAGTATTTT. Translation gives CASSLVTADTQYF. The chain joins TRBV7-2 to TRBJ2-3; D is unclear. Deletions cut 1 base from V and 4 bases from J, with 6 bases between. From germline, CDR1 is SGHTA and CDR2 FQGNSA. This CDR3 comprises 13 residues.

J is TRBJ2-1 and V is TRBV11-2; D is possibly TRBD1 or TRBD2 (5 bases each). Trimming took off 1 base at V and 4 bases at J, with 20 bases between the two ends. Germline CDR1 reads SGHAT; CDR2 reads FQNNGV. The CDR3 spans 18 residues. CDR3 nucleotides: TGTGCCAGCAGCTTAGTAGGAAGGCTAGCCCGACAGTACAATGAGCAGTTCTTC. This translates into CASSLVGRLARQYNEQFF.

As concerns this clonotype: A junction end diverges from the germline sequence, so it may reflect a read error. This chain connects TRBV7-8 to TRBJ1-1; no definite D call. CDR1 and CDR2 (germline): SGHVS, FQNEAQ. The CDR3 has 16 amino acids. This CDR3 reads CASRLASGQRGSRAFF. In DNA form, the CDR3 reads TGTGCCAGCAGGTTAGCGTCTGGCCAGAGAGGGAGCAGAGCTTTCTTT.

There are many counts of this clonotype. V gene TRBV6-5 combines with J gene TRBJ1-1, with TRBD1 as a possible D gene (5 bases). The CDR3 has 16 residues. Germline CDR1 is MNHEY and CDR2 is SVGAGI. Trimming took 1 base from V and 6 from J, leaving 18 bases between them. The CDR3 DNA reads as TGTGCCAGCAGTTACTATAGCCCAATTCTGGGGGCTGAAGCTTTCTTT. Encoded protein: CASSYYSPILGAEAFF.

The rearrangement uses TRBV19 and TRBJ1-1; 11 positions match TRBD1. This CDR3 contains 14 residues. V shed 5 bases and J 5 bases; nucleotides not matched to a gene: 4. CDR1 and CDR2 (germline): LNHDA, SQIVND (reference sequence). In nucleotides, the CDR3 is TGTGCCAGTAGTGGGACAGGGGGAGAGACTGAAGCTTTCTTT. Its protein product is CASSGTGGETEAFF.

This clonotype was counted between two and nine times. The rearrangement uses TRBV2 and TRBJ2-1; 7 nucleotides align to TRBD2. With V trimmed by 7 bases and J by 5 bases, 5 bases remained unmatched. CDR1 SNHLY and CDR2 FYNNEI come from the germline V gene. CDR3 length: 13 amino acids. The CDR3 nucleotides read TGTGCCAGCAAGCAGCGGGAAGACAATGAGCAGTTCTTC. This gives the protein CASKQREDNEQFF.

This clonotype turned up a few times. V usage is TRBV9 and J usage is TRBJ1-3; D call uncertain. Germline CDR1 is SGDLS and CDR2 is YYNGEE. V was trimmed by 6 bases and J by 4 bases, leaving 20 bases between them. CDR3 length: 16 amino acids. The CDR3 DNA follows: TGTGCCAGCACTCGTTATAACGGGGAGACAGGAAACACCATATATTTT. Protein product: CASTRYNGETGNTIYF.

This clonotype has just a few counts. V is TRBV7-2 and J is TRBJ1-3, with D possibly being TRBD1 (5 bases). Germline V CDR1 and CDR2: SGHTA, FQGNSA. The CDR3 consists of 17 residues. Trimming took off 5 bases at V and 0 bases at J, with 17 bases between the two ends. DNA for the CDR3: TGTGCCAGCAGCCCTCGTGGGGGGGAATCCTCTGGAAACACCATATATTTT. The encoded protein is CASSPRGGESSGNTIYF.

About this clonotype: The germline gene is not matched at one end of the junction; a read error may be the cause. The chain recombines TRBV12-3 or TRBV12-4 with TRBJ1-6; 8 bases map to TRBD1. The CDR3 loop spans 16 amino acids. CDR3 residues: CASSGQGSSHNSSLHF. In nucleotides, the CDR3 is TGTGCCAGCAGTGGACAGGGATCGAGTCATAATTCATCCCTCCACTTT.

V is TRBV9 and J is TRBJ1-3; D ambiguous. CDR3 length equals 14 residues. Between the trimmed V and J ends, which lost 4 bases and 7 bases, there was a span of 15 bases. The germline CDR1 and CDR2 sequences are SGDLS and YYNGEE. The CDR3, as DNA: TGTGCCAGCAGCACCGTGGGAATGGGGAACACCATATATTTT. Its protein is CASSTVGMGNTIYF.

CDR3 region: CSVENRHEYNEQFF. DNA for the CDR3: TGCAGCGTTGAGAATCGGCACGAGTACAATGAGCAGTTCTTC. This rearrangement joins TRBV29-1 to TRBJ2-1; D remains unclear. CDR1 and CDR2 from the germline V gene are SQVTM and ANQGSEA. CDR3 length: 14 residues. The V gene lost 3 bases and the J gene lost 4 bases, with 13 bases spanning the gap.

This clonotype appeared a single time. This rearrangement joins TRBV3-1 to TRBJ2-3; the D is unclear. Germline V gives CDR1 LGHDT, CDR2 YNNKEL (reference sequence). The CDR3 runs 17 residues. V was trimmed by 5 bases and J by 4 bases, leaving 22 bases between them. DNA for the CDR3: TGTGCCAGCAGCAACGCTCCGGTCACCCTTTTCGCAGATACGCAGTATTTT. Its protein is CASSNAPVTLFADTQYF.

The rearrangement joins TRBV5-1 to TRBJ1-1; tentatively, D is TRBD1 (6 bases). The CDR3 runs 14 residues. Germline-derived CDR1 and CDR2 are SGHRS and YFSETQ. Trimming removed 0 bases at V and 4 bases at J, with 10 bases between. The DNA of the CDR3 is TGCGCCAGCAGCTTGGAGGGGGTAGGCACTGAAGCTTTCTTT. Its translation is CASSLEGVGTEAFF.

A few counts support this clonotype. V is TRBV28 and J is TRBJ1-4, with TRBD1 matching 7 bases. The CDR3 covers 16 residues. The trim removed 0 bases at V and 5 bases at J, leaving 6 bases unmatched. Germline CDR1 MDHEN, CDR2 SYDVKM. CDR3 in amino acids: CASSLWRQGENEKLFF. The CDR3 nucleotides are TGTGCCAGCAGTTTATGGCGACAGGGAGAGAATGAAAAACTGTTTTTT.

This clonotype was detected many times. The chain couples TRBV6-6 to TRBJ1-1; 10 bases match TRBD1. Per germline, CDR1 MNHNY and CDR2 SVGAGI (reference sequence). The junction had 5 bases not matched to a gene; V was cut back by 4 bases and J by 3 bases. The CDR3 contains 15 residues. CDR3 sequence reads: CASSSRDRGHTEAFF. The CDR3 DNA follows: TGTGCCAGCAGTTCCCGGGACAGGGGACACACTGAAGCTTTCTTT.

This clonotype was picked up many times. This rearrangement joins TRBV5-8 to TRBJ1-4, with D maybe TRBD1 (6 bases). The CDR3 runs to 16 residues. Per the germline V gene, CDR1 is SGHTS and CDR2 is YDEGEE. V shed 4 bases and J shed 0 bases, with 13 bases lying between them. CDR3 coding DNA: TGTGCCAGCAGCACAGGGAGAACGGCAACTAATGAAAAACTGTTTTTT. Its translation is CASSTGRTATNEKLFF.

The gene calls are TRBV12-3 or TRBV12-4 and TRBJ1-2, with 8 bases lining up with TRBD1. The ends lost 7 bases at V and 3 bases at J; junction bases unmatched: 10. The CDR3 is 15 amino acids. The DNA of the CDR3 is TGTGCCAGCACCCCCCCCGGACAGGGCGACTATGGCTACACCTTC. Translated, it gives CASTPPGQGDYGYTF.

V usage is TRBV5-1 and J usage is TRBJ2-7, with TRBD1 matching 9 bases. The CDR3 contains 15 residues. The germline CDR1 and CDR2 sequences are SGHRS and YFSETQ. The V gene end was trimmed by 5 bases and the J gene end by 0 bases; junction bases not matched to a gene: 6. The CDR3 is CASRLTGGLSYEQYF. The CDR3 bases are TGCGCCAGCAGGCTAACAGGGGGCCTCTCCTACGAGCAGTACTTC. Combining the CDR3 with reference TRBV5-1 and TRBJ2-7 gives the whole variable domain KAGVTQTPRYLIKTRGQQVTLSCSPISGHRSVSWYQQTPGQGLQFLFEYFSETQRNKGNFPGRFSGRQFSNSRSEMNVSTLELGDSALYLCASRLTGGLSYEQYFGPGTRLTVT.

The J gene is TRBJ2-7, the V gene TRBV5-1, with 11 bases aligning to TRBD1. This CDR3 has 14 amino acids. J was trimmed by 2 bases and V by 4 bases; bases with no gene match: 2. Per germline, CDR1 SGHRS and CDR2 YFSETQ. CDR3 region: CASSEDRGPYEQYF. The CDR3, as DNA: TGCGCCAGCAGCGAGGACAGGGGGCCCTACGAGCAGTACTTC.

V usage is TRBV25-1 and J usage is TRBJ2-1, with D perhaps matching TRBD1 or TRBD2 (5 bases each). Germline CDR1 and CDR2: MGHDK and SYGVNS. V was pared by 10 bases and J by 2 bases, with 12 bases between. This CDR3 is built from 13 residues. In DNA, the CDR3 is TGTGCCACCCAGGGACCTACCTACAATGAGCAGTTCTTC. Its protein product is CATQGPTYNEQFF.

This clonotype has just a few counts. The chain is built from TRBV11-2 and TRBJ2-1, with a tentative D call TRBD2 (5 bases). V shed 2 bases and J shed 1 base, with 9 bases lying between them. This CDR3 region has 15 residues. Looked up from germline, CDR1 is SGHAT and CDR2 is FQNNGV. The DNA of the CDR3 is TGTGCCAGCAGCTTATCAGGCGGGTCCTACAATGAGCAGTTCTTC. The encoded protein is CASSLSGGSYNEQFF.